Listed below are T cell receptor beta chains from one sample, sequenced in a study of T cells in Graves' hyperthyroidism and ophthalmopathy. Using its own MiXCR run on the multiplex PCR reads, TCRdb lists one record per CDR3 protein. The sample yields under 700,000 distinct CDR3 sequences, under 60% seen once. Sequenced material: peripheral blood or thyroid tissue (not recorded which). Receptor source: a woman under 30 with Graves' hyperthyroidism. Each CDR3 is given with its conserved first and last residue. Each record gives: CDR3 protein, CDR3 DNA, J gene, D gene, V gene, clone size. A D gene is named only where the DNA matches it firmly. For some rows the clone size is stated as once, few or many, or as a class when expanded; others skip it.

CSADRRMNTEAFF,TGCAGTGCTGACAGGAGGATGAACACTGAAGCTTTCTTT,TRBJ1-1,NA,TRBV29-1,once
CATSSAGGTPSPLHF,TGTGCCACCAGCAGTGCAGGGGGTACACCTTCACCCCTCCACTTT,TRBJ1-6,TRBD1,TRBV15,NA
CASSVTGMLAGELFF,TGTGCCAGCAGCGTTACAGGGATGTTGGCCGGGGAGCTGTTTTTT,TRBJ2-2,NA,TRBV9,NA
CASSSPLSNQPQHF,TGTGCCAGCAGTTCCCCGCTCAGTAATCAGCCCCAGCATTTT,TRBJ1-5,NA,TRBV7-9,few
CASSLDPGTEETQYF,TGTGCCAGCAGCTTGGATCCTGGGACAGAAGAGACCCAGTACTTC,TRBJ2-5,TRBD1,TRBV7-3,NA
CASSQRVQETQYF,TGTGCCAGCAGCCAAAGGGTTCAAGAGACCCAGTACTTC,TRBJ2-5,NA,TRBV25-1,few
CAIEREVAGANVLTF,TGTGCCATAGAGCGGGAGGTGGCTGGGGCCAACGTCCTGACTTTC,TRBJ2-6,TRBD2,TRBV11-3,few
CASSQVRTGETEAFF,TGCGCCAGCAGCCAAGTTCGCACAGGGGAAACTGAAGCTTTCTTT,TRBJ1-1,TRBD1,TRBV7-9,NA
CASSSLRPGDYGYTF,TGTGCCAGCAGTTCCCTCCGACCGGGAGATTATGGCTACACCTTC,TRBJ1-2,NA,TRBV12-3/TRBV12-4,many
CASSEPSDRYSYGYTF,TGTGCCAGCAGCGAACCCTCGGACAGGTACTCCTATGGCTACACCTTC,TRBJ1-2,TRBD1,TRBV25-1,NA
CASSSRGRGANVLTF,TGTGCCAGCAGTTCCAGGGGGCGGGGGGCCAACGTCCTGACTTTC,TRBJ2-6,TRBD1,TRBV9,NA
CASSMDFYEQYF,TGTGCCAGTAGTATGGACTTCTACGAGCAGTACTTC,TRBJ2-7,NA,TRBV19,once
CASRDAGPSGGMRETQYF,TGTGCCAGCAGGGACGCCGGACCCTCCGGGGGTATGAGGGAGACCCAGTACTTC,TRBJ2-5,NA,TRBV2,NA
CASSDSEGPEAFF,TGTGCCAGCAGTGATTCCGAGGGACCTGAAGCTTTCTTT,TRBJ1-1,NA,TRBV10-3,few
CSVERWAPGLADNTGELFF,TGCAGCGTTGAAAGGTGGGCTCCCGGACTAGCGGATAACACCGGGGAGCTGTTTTTT,TRBJ2-2,TRBD2,TRBV29-1,few
CSLIGDAYGYTF,TGCAGCTTGATCGGGGATGCTTATGGCTACACCTTC,TRBJ1-2,NA,TRBV29-1,NA
CASRRAQGRNQPQHF,TGTGCCAGTAGGCGGGCCCAGGGGCGCAATCAGCCCCAGCATTTT,TRBJ1-5,NA,TRBV19,many
CASSEIGLADTGELFF,TGTGCCAGCAGTGAAATTGGGCTAGCGGACACCGGGGAGCTGTTTTTT,TRBJ2-2,TRBD2,TRBV25-1,NA
CASSEDGLALTETQYF,TGTGCCAGCAGTGAAGATGGACTAGCTTTGACAGAGACCCAGTACTTC,TRBJ2-5,TRBD2,TRBV2,NA
CASSPSGGWTEAFF,TGTGCCAGCAGTCCTAGCGGGGGCTGGACTGAAGCTTTCTTT,TRBJ1-1,NA,TRBV7-6,NA
CASSQDITDNYGYTF,TGTGCCAGCAGCCAAGATATCACAGATAACTATGGCTACACCTTC,TRBJ1-2,NA,TRBV4-2,NA
CASGKGGSNYGYTF,TGTGCCAGCGGGAAGGGGGGCTCCAACTATGGCTACACCTTC,TRBJ1-2,NA,TRBV2,few
CASSYGREGAQYF,TGTGCCAGCAGCTATGGGCGGGAGGGGGCCCAGTACTTC,TRBJ2-5,TRBD2,TRBV7-2,few
CASDRLSYEQYF,TGTGCCAGTGACAGACTCTCCTACGAGCAGTACTTC,TRBJ2-7,NA,TRBV19,many
CAIGPFGEAFF,TGTGCCATCGGACCATTCGGTGAAGCTTTCTTT,TRBJ1-1,NA,TRBV10-3,many
CASSLLRTTYEQYF,TGTGCCAGCAGCCTCCTCCGGACAACCTACGAGCAGTACTTC,TRBJ2-7,NA,TRBV7-8,many
CASSYDRGDYGYTF,TGTGCCAGCAGTTACGACAGGGGGGACTATGGCTACACCTTC,TRBJ1-2,TRBD1,TRBV6-6,many
CASSLAAGGEEQYF,TGTGCCAGCAGCTTAGCGGCAGGGGGCGAAGAGCAGTACTTC,TRBJ2-7,TRBD1,TRBV12-3/TRBV12-4,NA
CATSDLRGTNYGYTF,TGTGCCACCAGTGATTTGCGGGGCACTAACTATGGCTACACCTTC,TRBJ1-2,NA,TRBV24-1,many
CASSPQGNQETQYF,TGTGCCAGCAGCCCCCAGGGAAACCAAGAGACCCAGTACTTC,TRBJ2-5,NA,TRBV7-2,few
CSVSEGGRGEQYF,TGCAGCGTTAGCGAGGGTGGCAGGGGCGAGCAGTACTTC,TRBJ2-7,NA,TRBV29-1,many
CASSEDRGRNSPLHF,TGTGCCAGCAGCGAGGACAGGGGGCGAAATTCACCCCTCCACTTT,TRBJ1-6,TRBD1,TRBV7-9,NA
CASSQATQVELFF,TGTGCCAGCAGCCAAGCAACCCAGGTAGAACTGTTTTTT,TRBJ1-4,NA,TRBV7-9,few
CATRSAGVGSGELFF,TGTGCCACCAGATCAGCTGGGGTCGGGTCCGGGGAGCTGTTTTTT,TRBJ2-2,NA,TRBV24-1,NA
CASSLVGKIYGYTF,TGTGCCAGCAGCTTAGTCGGGAAGATCTATGGCTACACCTTC,TRBJ1-2,NA,TRBV7-9,NA
CASSALYF,TGTGCCAGCAGCGCCTTATATTTT,TRBJ1-3,NA,TRBV9,NA
CAWTPGTYSNQPQHF,TGTGCCTGGACCCCAGGGACCTATAGCAATCAGCCCCAGCATTTT,TRBJ1-5,NA,TRBV25-1,NA
CSALTRTWDTEAFF,TGCAGTGCACTTACTCGGACTTGGGACACTGAAGCTTTCTTT,TRBJ1-1,NA,TRBV20-1,once
CATSSGAAQETQCF,TGTGCCACCAGTTCAGGGGCTGCCCAAGAGACCCAGTGCTTC,TRBJ2-5,NA,TRBV24-1,NA
CATSSRRTSGRAPSYEQYF,TGTGCCACCAGCAGTAGGAGGACTAGCGGGAGGGCCCCCTCCTACGAGCAGTACTTC,TRBJ2-7,TRBD2,TRBV15,NA
CASNKEGPWAYEQYF,TGTGCCAGCAATAAAGAGGGTCCCTGGGCCTACGAGCAGTACTTC,TRBJ2-7,NA,TRBV11-2,once
CASSALRGQPQHF,TGTGCCAGTAGTGCCCTGAGGGGGCAGCCCCAGCATTTT,TRBJ1-5,NA,TRBV19,few
CASSLSEGNTIYF,TGTGCCAGCAGCTTATCGGAGGGAAACACCATATATTTT,TRBJ1-3,NA,TRBV7-2,many
CASSLSRGFYGYTF,TGTGCCAGCAGTTTATCCCGCGGATTCTATGGCTACACCTTC,TRBJ1-2,NA,TRBV24-1,NA
CASRWDRGRGNTEAFF,TGCGCCAGCAGGTGGGACAGGGGGCGCGGGAACACTGAAGCTTTCTTT,TRBJ1-1,TRBD1,TRBV5-1,few
CATRGGSYEQYF,TGTGCCACCAGGGGGGGTTCCTACGAGCAGTACTTC,TRBJ2-7,NA,TRBV10-3,many
CATSGGRGYTF,TGTGCCACCAGTGGCGGCCGCGGCTACACCTTC,TRBJ1-2,NA,TRBV24-1,few
CASSYYLGTEAFF,TGTGCCAGCAGTTACTACCTGGGCACTGAAGCTTTCTTT,TRBJ1-1,NA,TRBV6-2/TRBV6-3,NA
CSVGTQTYEQYF,TGCAGCGTCGGGACACAAACCTACGAGCAGTACTTC,TRBJ2-7,NA,TRBV29-1,many
CASTRGGNQPQHF,TGTGCCTCCACCCGAGGCGGCAATCAGCCCCAGCATTTT,TRBJ1-5,NA,TRBV19,few
CASGDRGFPPLHF,TGTGCCAGTGGGGACAGGGGGTTTCCACCCCTCCACTTT,TRBJ1-6,TRBD1,TRBV19,few